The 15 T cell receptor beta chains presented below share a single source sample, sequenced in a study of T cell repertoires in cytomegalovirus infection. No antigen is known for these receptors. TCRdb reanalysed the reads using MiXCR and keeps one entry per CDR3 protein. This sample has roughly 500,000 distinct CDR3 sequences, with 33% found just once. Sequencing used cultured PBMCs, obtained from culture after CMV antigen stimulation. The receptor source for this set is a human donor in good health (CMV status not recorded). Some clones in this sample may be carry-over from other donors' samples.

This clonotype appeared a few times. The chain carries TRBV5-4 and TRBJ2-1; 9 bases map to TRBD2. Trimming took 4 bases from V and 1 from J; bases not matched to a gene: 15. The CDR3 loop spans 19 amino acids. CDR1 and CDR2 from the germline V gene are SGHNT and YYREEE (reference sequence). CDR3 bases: TGTGCCAGCAGCCCCGGGGGCTGGAGCGGGAGGAGTTCCTACAATGAGCAGTTCTTC. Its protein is CASSPGGWSGRSSYNEQFF.

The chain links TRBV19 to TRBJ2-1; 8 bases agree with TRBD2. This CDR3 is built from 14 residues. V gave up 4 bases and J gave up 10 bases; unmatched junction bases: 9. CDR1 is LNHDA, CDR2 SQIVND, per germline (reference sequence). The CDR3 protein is CASSRGLGDGEQFF. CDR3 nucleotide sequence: TGTGCCAGTAGTAGGGGACTAGGAGATGGCGAGCAGTTCTTC. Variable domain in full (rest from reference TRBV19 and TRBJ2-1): DGGITQSPKYLFRKEGQNVTLSCEQNLNHDAMYWYRQDPGQGLRLIYYSQIVNDFQKGDIAEGYSVSREKKESFPLTVTSAQKNPTAFYLCASSRGLGDGEQFFGPGTRLTVL.

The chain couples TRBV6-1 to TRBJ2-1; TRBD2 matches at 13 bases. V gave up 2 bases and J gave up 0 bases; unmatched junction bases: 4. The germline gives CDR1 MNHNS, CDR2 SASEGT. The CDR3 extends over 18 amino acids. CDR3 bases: TGTGCCAGCAGTGAAAGACTAGCGGGAGGAAGCTCCTACAATGAGCAGTTCTTC. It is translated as CASSERLAGGSSYNEQFF.

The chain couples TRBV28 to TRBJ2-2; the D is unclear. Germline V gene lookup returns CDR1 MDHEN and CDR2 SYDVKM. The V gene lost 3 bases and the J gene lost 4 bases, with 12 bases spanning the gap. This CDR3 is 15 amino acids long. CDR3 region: CASSFVTFGTGELFF. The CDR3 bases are TGTGCCAGCAGTTTCGTAACGTTCGGCACCGGGGAGCTGTTTTTT.

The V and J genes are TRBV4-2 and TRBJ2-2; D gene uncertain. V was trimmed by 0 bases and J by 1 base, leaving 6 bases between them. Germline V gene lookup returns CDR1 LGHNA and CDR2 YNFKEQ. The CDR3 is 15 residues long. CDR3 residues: CASSQDQQNTGELFF. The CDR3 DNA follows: TGTGCCAGCAGCCAAGATCAGCAGAACACCGGGGAGCTGTTTTTT.

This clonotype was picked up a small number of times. CDR3 DNA sequence: TGTGCCAGCAGCCCGGGGACTAGCCCCTCCAGTGAGCAGTTCTTC. Translated, it gives CASSPGTSPSSEQFF. V usage is TRBV7-3 and J usage is TRBJ2-1; the match to TRBD2 covers 9 bases. The V segment lost 5 bases and the J segment 9 bases; nucleotides outside the gene matches: 11. The CDR3 loop spans 15 amino acids. CDR1 and CDR2 (germline): SGHTA, FQGTGA.

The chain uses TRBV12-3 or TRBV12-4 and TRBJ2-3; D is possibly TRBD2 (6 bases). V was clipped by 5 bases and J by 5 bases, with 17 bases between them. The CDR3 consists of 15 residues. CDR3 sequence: CASSRGVLGIDTQYF. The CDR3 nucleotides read TGTGCCAGCAGTCGCGGGGTCCTGGGGATAGATACGCAGTATTTT.

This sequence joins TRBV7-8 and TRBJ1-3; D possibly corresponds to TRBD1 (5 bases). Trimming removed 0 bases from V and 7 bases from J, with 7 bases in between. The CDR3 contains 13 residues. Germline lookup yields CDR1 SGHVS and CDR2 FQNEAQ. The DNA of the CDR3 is TGTGCCAGCAGCTTAGCGGGGGGGAACACCATATATTTT. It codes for CASSLAGGNTIYF.

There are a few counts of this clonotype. The CDR3 protein is CASSQTSGSFHEQFF. In nucleotides, the CDR3 is TGTGCCAGCAGCCAGACTAGCGGGAGTTTCCATGAGCAGTTCTTC. The chain joins TRBV7-2 to TRBJ2-1, with 12 bases fitting TRBD2. The CDR3 has 15 amino acids. Germline V gene data show CDR1 as SGHTA and CDR2 as FQGNSA. Trimming cost V 5 bases and J 8 bases; bases outside gene matches: 7.

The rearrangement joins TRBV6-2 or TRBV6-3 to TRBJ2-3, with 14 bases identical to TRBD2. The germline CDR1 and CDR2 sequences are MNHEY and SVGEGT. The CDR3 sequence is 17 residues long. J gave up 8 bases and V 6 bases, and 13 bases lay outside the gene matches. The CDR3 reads CASRSTGTSGSFGTQYF. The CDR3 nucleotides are TGTGCCAGCAGAAGCACCGGGACTAGCGGGAGTTTCGGTACGCAGTATTTT.

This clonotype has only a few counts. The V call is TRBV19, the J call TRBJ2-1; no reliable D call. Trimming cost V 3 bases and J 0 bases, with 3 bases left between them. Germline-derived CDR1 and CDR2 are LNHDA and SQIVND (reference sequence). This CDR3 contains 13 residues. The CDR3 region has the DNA TGTGCCAGTAGTATTACCTCCTACAATGAGCAGTTCTTC. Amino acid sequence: CASSITSYNEQFF.

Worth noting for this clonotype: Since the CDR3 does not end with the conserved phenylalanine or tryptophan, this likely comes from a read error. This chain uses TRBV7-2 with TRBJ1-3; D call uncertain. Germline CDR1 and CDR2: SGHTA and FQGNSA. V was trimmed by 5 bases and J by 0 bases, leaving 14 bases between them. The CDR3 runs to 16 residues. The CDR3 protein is CASSPQDPSSGNTIYS. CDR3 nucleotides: TGTGCCAGCAGCCCCCAGGACCCGAGCTCTGGAAACACCATATATTCT.

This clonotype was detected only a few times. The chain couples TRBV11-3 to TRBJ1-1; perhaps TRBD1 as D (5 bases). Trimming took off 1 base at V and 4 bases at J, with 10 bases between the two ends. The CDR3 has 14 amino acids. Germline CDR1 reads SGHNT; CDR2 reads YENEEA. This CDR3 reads CASSLGGATTEAFF. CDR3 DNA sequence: TGTGCCAGCAGCTTAGGAGGGGCGACCACTGAAGCTTTCTTT.

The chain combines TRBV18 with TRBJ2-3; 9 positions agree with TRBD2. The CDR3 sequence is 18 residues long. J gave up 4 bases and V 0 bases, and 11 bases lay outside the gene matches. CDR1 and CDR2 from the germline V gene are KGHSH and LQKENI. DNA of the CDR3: TGTGCCAGCTCACCACCGTTCGCGGGAGGGCCGTCCGCAGATACGCAGTATTTT. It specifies CASSPPFAGGPSADTQYF.

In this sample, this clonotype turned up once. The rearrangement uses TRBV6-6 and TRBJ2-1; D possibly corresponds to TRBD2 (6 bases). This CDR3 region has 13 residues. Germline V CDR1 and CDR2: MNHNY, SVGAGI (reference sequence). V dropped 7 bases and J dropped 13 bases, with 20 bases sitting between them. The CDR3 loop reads CASNEAGRFLQFF. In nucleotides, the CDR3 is TGTGCCAGCAACGAAGCGGGCCGGTTCCTTCAGTTCTTC.